Below, 27 T cell receptor beta chains from the same sample are listed, as sequenced in a study of regulatory T cells in long-lasting Graves disease. The sample's time point: newly diagnosed GD, antithyroid drugs for less than 3 months. With RNA extracted from PBMCs as input, the TCR library was made. Relying on iRepertoire HTBI primers and Arm-PCR of CDR3 regions, the team built TCR beta libraries. MiXCR was run by TCRdb on the multiplex PCR reads, yielding one entry per CDR3 protein. Counted here are around 500,000 distinct CDR3 sequences, roughly a sixth occurring once; the ten biggest clones make up around 25%. The same data also went into a second study, on T cells in Graves' hyperthyroidism and ophthalmopathy.

Specimen: peripheral blood mononuclear cells (PBMCs), collected at new diagnosis, from a patient treated with antithyroid drugs. The receptors derive from a middle-aged woman with Graves disease.

For this clonotype: Mismatch with germline at one junction end may stem from a read error. Written as DNA, the CDR3 is TGTGTCAGCTCACCGGTCCGGGACAGGGGGGTCAATGAGCAGTTCTTC. Protein: CVSSPVRDRGVNEQFF. The chain recombines TRBV18 with TRBJ2-1; TRBD1 agrees at 11 bases. Per the germline V gene, CDR1 is KGHSH and CDR2 is LQKENI. The CDR3 consists of 16 residues.

This clonotype has more than one count but fewer than ten. The chain has TRBV3-1 and TRBJ1-1; D call uncertain. This CDR3 region has 15 residues. From germline, CDR1 is LGHDT and CDR2 YNNKEL (reference sequence). V dropped 1 base and J dropped 0 bases, with 9 bases sitting between them. CDR3 loop: CASSQGFSMNTEAFF. The CDR3 nucleotides read TGTGCCAGCAGCCAAGGATTTAGCATGAACACTGAAGCTTTCTTT. Looking up the rest from reference TRBV3-1 and TRBJ1-1 gives the full variable domain: DTAVSQTPKYLVTQMGNDKSIKCEQNLGHDTMYWYKQDSKKFLKIMFSYNNKELIINETVPNRFSPKSPDKAHLNLHINSLELGDSAVYFCASSQGFSMNTEAFFGQGTRLTVV.

The chain links TRBV5-1 to TRBJ2-2; perhaps TRBD2 as D (5 bases). CDR1 SGHRS and CDR2 YFSETQ come from the germline V gene. This CDR3 comprises 12 residues. V dropped 9 bases and J dropped 2 bases, with 8 bases sitting between them. The CDR3 region has the DNA TGCGCCACCGGAGGTAACACCGGGGAGCTGTTTTTT. This translates into CATGGNTGELFF. Using reference TRBV5-1 and TRBJ2-2 for the parts outside the CDR3, the full variable domain is KAGVTQTPRYLIKTRGQQVTLSCSPISGHRSVSWYQQTPGQGLQFLFEYFSETQRNKGNFPGRFSGRQFSNSRSEMNVSTLELGDSALYLCATGGNTGELFFGEGSRLTVL.

This clonotype was counted many times. The chain recombines TRBV6-2 or TRBV6-3 with TRBJ2-3; the D is unclear. Looked up from germline, CDR1 is MNHEY and CDR2 is SVGEGT. The CDR3 is made up of 13 amino acids. V was pared by 5 bases and J by 6 bases, with 12 bases between. The chain's CDR3 is CASSTRFRDTQYF. In nucleotides, the CDR3 is TGTGCCAGCAGTACTCGGTTTAGGGATACGCAGTATTTT.

This clonotype was recorded at least ten times. V usage is TRBV12-3 or TRBV12-4 and J usage is TRBJ1-2; D is uncertain. With 4 bases removed from V and 2 bases from J, the gap between germline ends came to 11 bases. The length of the CDR3 is 14 residues. This CDR3 is CASSYGRTNYGYTF. As DNA, the CDR3 is TGTGCCAGCAGTTACGGACGGACGAACTATGGCTACACCTTC.

This clonotype was seen more than once but under ten times. One end of the junction fails to match germline, which may point to a read error. The chain combines TRBV20-1 with TRBJ2-2, with D maybe TRBD2 (5 bases). Per germline, CDR1 DFQATT and CDR2 SNEGSKA (reference sequence). The CDR3 covers 14 residues. Here the CDR3 DNA reads TGCAGTGCCATTGAACGGTCGAACACCGGGGAACTGTTTTTT. Its translation is CSAIERSNTGELFF.

This clonotype was detected many times. The gene calls are TRBV24-1 and TRBJ1-1; no firm D call. Per the germline V gene, CDR1 is KGHDR and CDR2 is SFDVKD. This CDR3 spans 13 amino acids. Trimming took 4 bases from V and 0 from J, leaving 5 bases between them. Here the CDR3 reads CATSENMNTEAFF. In DNA form, the CDR3 reads TGTGCCACCAGTGAGAACATGAACACTGAAGCTTTCTTT.

This clonotype was seen repeatedly, ten times or more. This chain uses TRBV30 with TRBJ1-1; unclear D gene. The CDR3 has 14 amino acids. V lost 2 bases and J 1 base, leaving 11 bases between the germline ends. From germline, CDR1 is GTSNPN and CDR2 SVGIG (reference sequence). The CDR3 region has the DNA TGTGCCTGGAGTAGGGAGACACCGAACACTGAAGCTTTCTTT. As protein: CAWSRETPNTEAFF.

This clonotype was observed many times. The V call is TRBV7-6, the J call TRBJ2-3; a weak D match, TRBD1 (6 bases). This CDR3 is built from 14 residues. Between the trimmed V and J ends, which lost 4 bases and 2 bases, there was a span of 10 bases. The germline V gene encodes CDR1 SGHVS and CDR2 FNYEAQ. The CDR3: CASSSWDTTDTQYF. The CDR3 DNA follows: TGTGCCAGCAGCTCCTGGGACACCACAGATACGCAGTATTTT.

The genes are TRBV20-1 and TRBJ2-1; D gene ambiguous. In germline, CDR1 is DFQATT, CDR2 SNEGSKA (reference sequence). Trimming took off 5 bases at V and 3 bases at J, with 11 bases between the two ends. This CDR3 region has 13 residues. The CDR3 DNA reads TGCAGTGCTCCTCTCCTGGGCTACAATGAGCAGTTCTTC. Residues: CSAPLLGYNEQFF.

This clonotype occurred many times. V is TRBV5-1 and J is TRBJ2-7, with unresolved D. Trimming took 0 bases from V and 3 from J, leaving 10 bases between them. Germline V lookup: CDR1 SGHRS, CDR2 YFSETQ. The length of the CDR3 is 14 residues. The CDR3 sequence is CASSLDNSVYEQYF. As DNA, the CDR3 is TGCGCCAGCAGCTTGGATAACTCCGTCTACGAGCAGTACTTC.

This clonotype was counted ten times or more. The genes are TRBV5-1 and TRBJ2-3; D might be TRBD2 (6 bases). This CDR3 spans 14 amino acids. Germline CDR1 and CDR2: SGHRS and YFSETQ. V lost 4 bases to trimming and J lost 6 bases, with 15 bases between them. The CDR3 region has the DNA TGCGCCAGCAGCCCGCGTACTAGCCGGGATACGCAGTATTTT. Amino acid sequence: CASSPRTSRDTQYF.

This clonotype has at least ten counts. V gene TRBV7-9 combines with J gene TRBJ2-1; 10 nucleotides line up with TRBD1. The V gene's germline CDR1 is SEHNR and CDR2 FQNEAQ (reference sequence). V shed 5 bases and J 6 bases; nucleotides not matched to a gene: 7. The CDR3 consists of 15 residues. DNA of the CDR3: TGTGCCAGCAGCCCTGGACAGGGGGTCGGCAATGAGCAGTTCTTC. This translates into CASSPGQGVGNEQFF.

This clonotype came up many times. This chain uses TRBV5-1 with TRBJ1-1, with D unresolved. Trimming left V 7 bases short and J 0 bases short, with 10 bases between. The germline CDR1 and CDR2 sequences are SGHRS and YFSETQ. The CDR3 has 13 residues. CDR3 sequence (DNA): TGCGCCAGCGGCGCAAGTATGAACACTGAAGCTTTCTTT. Translated: CASGASMNTEAFF.

This clonotype was counted between two and nine times. This chain connects TRBV15 to TRBJ2-7; 10 nucleotides match TRBD2. Germline assignment: CDR1 LNHNV and CDR2 YYDKDF (reference sequence). The CDR3 spans 19 residues. V lost 4 bases, J lost 1 base, and 16 bases stayed unmatched. The CDR3 protein is CATSKARGSGGLPSYEQYF. The CDR3 nucleotides are TGTGCCACCAGCAAAGCACGGGGTAGCGGGGGGTTACCATCCTACGAGCAGTACTTC.

This clonotype appeared many times. The chain links TRBV2 to TRBJ2-1, with 9 positions matching TRBD2. V was clipped by 2 bases and J by 2 bases; unmatched bases: 4. CDR3 length: 16 amino acids. Germline values: CDR1 SNHLY, CDR2 FYNNEI. The CDR3 DNA reads TGTGCCAGCAGTGAAATCCAGCGGGGGGCCTACAATGAGCAGTTCTTC. It yields the protein CASSEIQRGAYNEQFF.

This sequence joins TRBV10-3 and TRBJ2-5; the match to TRBD2 covers 9 bases. The CDR3 spans 13 residues. The J segment lost 5 bases and the V segment lost 7 bases, leaving 5 bases of the junction unmatched. Germline lookup yields CDR1 ENHRY and CDR2 SYGVKD. In nucleotides, the CDR3 is TGTGCCATCAAGGCTAGCGGGGTGGAGACCCAGTACTTC. It is translated as CAIKASGVETQYF.

This clonotype has a count of ten or more. The chain joins TRBV12-3 or TRBV12-4 to TRBJ2-7, with TRBD1 identical over 7 bases. With 3 bases clipped from V and 6 bases from J, the junction kept 5 bases outside the gene matches. The CDR3 sequence is 13 residues long. CDR3 DNA sequence: TGTGCCAGCAGTTTCGACAGGGCTGGCGAGCAGTACTTC. It is translated as CASSFDRAGEQYF.

The chain links TRBV10-3 to TRBJ1-5; D is uncertain. Trimming stripped 4 bases from V and 1 base from J, with 11 bases between. The CDR3 spans 15 residues. Germline-derived CDR1 and CDR2 are ENHRY and SYGVKD. CDR3 residues: CAISAGSQSNQPQHF. CDR3 DNA sequence: TGTGCCATCAGTGCGGGGAGTCAGAGCAATCAGCCCCAGCATTTT.

The table lists this clonotype with a few counts. This chain connects TRBV4-1 to TRBJ2-5, with D perhaps matching TRBD2 (5 bases). Trimming took 3 bases from V and 5 from J, leaving 13 bases between them. The CDR3 is 14 residues long. Germline V gives CDR1 MGHRA, CDR2 YSYEKL. This CDR3 reads CASSQYWRGETQYF. Written as DNA, the CDR3 is TGCGCCAGCAGCCAGTATTGGAGAGGGGAGACCCAGTACTTC.

This clonotype was counted many times. The chain is built from TRBV28 and TRBJ1-5; D ambiguous. Germline V lookup: CDR1 MDHEN, CDR2 SYDVKM. The CDR3 totals 13 residues. Trimming pared 2 bases from V and 7 bases from J, leaving 9 bases between. This CDR3 reads CASSLQVRQPQHF. As DNA, the CDR3 is TGTGCCAGCAGTTTACAGGTACGGCAGCCCCAGCATTTT.

This clonotype occurred many times. This chain connects TRBV12-3 or TRBV12-4 to TRBJ2-5, with 10 positions matching TRBD2. The V gene end was trimmed by 4 bases and the J gene end by 2 bases; junction bases not matched to a gene: 4. The CDR3 is 15 amino acids. DNA for the CDR3: TGTGCCAGCAGTTCTGGACTAGCGGTTCAAGAGACCCAGTACTTC. Amino acid sequence: CASSSGLAVQETQYF.

Note on this clonotype: Because the CDR3 is missing its conserved closing phenylalanine or tryptophan, this is likely a read error. This chain uses TRBV20-1 with TRBJ2-5, with D possibly TRBD1 on 6 matching bases. V lost 4 bases to trimming and J lost 4 bases, with 22 bases between them. The CDR3 totals 16 residues. Per germline, CDR1 DFQATT and CDR2 SNEGSKA (reference sequence). The CDR3 sequence: CSANNPGQSFVETQYL. The CDR3, as DNA: TGCAGTGCTAACAACCCCGGACAGTCTTTTGTAGAGACCCAGTACCTC.

This clonotype was found many times. This chain connects TRBV3-1 to TRBJ1-5; D unclear. The CDR3 runs 14 residues. Germline values: CDR1 LGHDT, CDR2 YNNKEL (reference sequence). Trimming shortened V by 0 bases and J by 6 bases, and 9 bases separated the two germline ends. CDR3 bases: TGTGCCAGCAGCCAAGAGGGGAATGGTCAGCCCCAGCATTTT. It yields the protein CASSQEGNGQPQHF.

This clonotype came up a few times. The chain joins TRBV6-1 to TRBJ2-2; 8 nucleotides match TRBD2. The V gene's germline CDR1 is MNHNS and CDR2 SASEGT. J gave up 5 bases and V 5 bases, and 4 bases lay outside the gene matches. This CDR3 is built from 14 residues. The DNA of the CDR3 is TGTGCCAGCAGTACGGGGGGGCGTACCGGGGAGCTGTTTTTT. Its protein product is CASSTGGRTGELFF.

This clonotype was seen many times. The CDR3 coding sequence is TGTGCCAGCAGTAACAGGGGGCTCGGCAATCAGCCCCAGCATTTT. Translating gives CASSNRGLGNQPQHF. J is TRBJ1-5 and V is TRBV6-1, with 9 bases fitting TRBD1. Germline trimming cut 5 bases from V and 2 bases from J; bases unmatched to any gene: 4. The CDR3 covers 15 residues. Germline V lookup: CDR1 MNHNS, CDR2 SASEGT.

This clonotype was detected many times. The chain couples TRBV20-1 to TRBJ2-1; no definite D call. This CDR3 comprises 13 residues. With 4 bases removed from V and 0 bases from J, the gap between germline ends came to 7 bases. Germline V gene sequence: CDR1 DFQATT, CDR2 SNEGSKA (reference sequence). The CDR3 spells CSAIRSSYNEQFF. In DNA form, the CDR3 reads TGCAGTGCTATCAGGAGCTCCTACAATGAGCAGTTCTTC.